This T cell receptor beta chain comes out of a study of blood T cells in healthy people across ages. Trimming at V came to 3 bases and at J to 6 bases, leaving 7 bases not matched to a gene. The germline V gene encodes CDR1 SGHRS and CDR2 YFSETQ. The CDR3 contains 14 residues. Primed by a sample-barcoded 5' primer and a J-beta primer mix, a second PCR proceeded for about 7 to 12 cycles. One entry per CDR3 protein, called by TCRdb with MiXCR from the 5' RACE reads. In the table there are about 1.6 million distinct CDR3 sequences, 30% to 35% of which are singletons. Each sample had at least 6 million PBMCs isolated. There were at least 5 micrograms of total RNA extracted from every sample.

This chain uses TRBV5-1 with TRBJ1-2, with 8 bases identical to TRBD1. This clonotype was obtained from a woman in her thirties in good health. Material for sequencing was blood. The CDR3 reads CASSWVGQGNGYTF. The CDR3 region has the DNA TGCGCCAGCAGCTGGGTAGGACAGGGAAATGGCTACACCTTC.